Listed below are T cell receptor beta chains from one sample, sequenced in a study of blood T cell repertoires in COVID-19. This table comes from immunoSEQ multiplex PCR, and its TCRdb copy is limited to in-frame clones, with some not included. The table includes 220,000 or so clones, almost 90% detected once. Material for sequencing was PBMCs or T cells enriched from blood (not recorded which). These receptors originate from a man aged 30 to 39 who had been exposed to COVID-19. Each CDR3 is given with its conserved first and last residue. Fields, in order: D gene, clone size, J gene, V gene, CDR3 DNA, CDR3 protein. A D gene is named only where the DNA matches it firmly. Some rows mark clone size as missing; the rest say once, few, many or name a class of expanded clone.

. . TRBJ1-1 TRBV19 TGTGCCAGTAGTATCGGGACTTTCAACGCTTTCACTGAAGCTTTCTTT CASSIGTFNAFTEAFF
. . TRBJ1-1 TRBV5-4 TGTGCCAGCAGCCGACATAGGGGCGGACAAGGGATGAACACTGAAGCTTTCTTT CASSRHRGGQGMNTEAFF
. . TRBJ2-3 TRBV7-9 TGTGCCAGCAGCTTGGGCGGGGTCGCTACGCAGTATTTT CASSLGGVATQYF
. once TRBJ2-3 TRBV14 TGTGCCAGCAGCCAAGTGGGGGCGGTAGATACGCAGTATTTT CASSQVGAVDTQYF
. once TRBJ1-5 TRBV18 TGTGCCAGCTCACCGTCTCCGGGGGATCAGCCCCAGCATTTT CASSPSPGDQPQHF
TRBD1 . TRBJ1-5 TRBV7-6 TGTGCCAGCAGCTCTGCTGACAGGGGTCAGCCCCAGCATTTT CASSSADRGQPQHF
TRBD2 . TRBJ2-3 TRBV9 TGTGCCAGCAGCGTTGGGGCTAGCGGGGGGCTCACAGATACGCAGTATTTT CASSVGASGGLTDTQYF
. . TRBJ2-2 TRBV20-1 TGCAGTGCTAGTCGCAGGGGTACCGGGGAGCTGTTTTTT CSASRRGTGELFF
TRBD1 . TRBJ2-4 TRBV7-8 TGTGCCAGCAGCTTGCCAGGGACAGGCAGCCACCTAGCCAAAAACATTCAGTACTTC CASSLPGTGSHLAKNIQYF
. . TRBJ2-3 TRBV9 TGTGCCAGCGGAGCGGGCCTCTCCACAGATACGCAGTATTTT CASGAGLSTDTQYF
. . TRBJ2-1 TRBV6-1 TGTGCCAGCGGTGACAGGGAGGCCAGAGGCAATGAGCAGTTCTTC CASGDREARGNEQFF
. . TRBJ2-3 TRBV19 TGTGCCAGTAGTGGGGGCCTGGACGGCCCTCCAGATACGCAGTATTTT CASSGGLDGPPDTQYF
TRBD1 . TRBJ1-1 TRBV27 TGTGCCAGCAGTTTATCGAGGAACAGGGGGACTGAAGCTTTCTTT CASSLSRNRGTEAFF
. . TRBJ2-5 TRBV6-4 TGTGCCAGCAGTGATGGAGGGGATCAAGAGACCCAGTACTTC CASSDGGDQETQYF
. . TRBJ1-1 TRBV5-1 TGCGCCAGCAGCCCTGGACAACCGAACACTGAAGCTTTCTTT CASSPGQPNTEAFF
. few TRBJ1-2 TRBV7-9 TGTGCCAGCAGCTTAGGGGTTCAGAGAATCGGGAACTATGGCTACACCTTC CASSLGVQRIGNYGYTF
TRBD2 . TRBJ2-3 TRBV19 TGTGCCAGTAGTATCGGGGAGGGAGCAGATACGCAGTATTTT CASSIGEGADTQYF
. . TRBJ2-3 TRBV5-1 TGCGCCAGCAGCTTGGTCCCGGGGAGCACAGATACGCAGTATTTT CASSLVPGSTDTQYF
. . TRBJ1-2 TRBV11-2 TGTGCCAGCAGCTTAACCGGCCACAGCATCTATGGCTACACCTTC CASSLTGHSIYGYTF
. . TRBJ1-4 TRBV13 TGTGCCAGCACCGGCGGCCAAGCAACTAATGAAAAACTGTTTTTT CASTGGQATNEKLFF
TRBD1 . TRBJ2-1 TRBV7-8 TGTGCCAGCAGCAAAGGGACAGGGGATCATGAGCAGTTCTTC CASSKGTGDHEQFF
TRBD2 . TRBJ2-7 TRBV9 TGTGCCAGCAGCGTAGGACTAGCGGGGGGCTACGAGCAGTACTTC CASSVGLAGGYEQYF
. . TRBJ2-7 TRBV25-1 TGTGCCAGCAGATCTACAGAGGACCGGGACAACTCCTACGAGCAGTACTTC CASRSTEDRDNSYEQYF
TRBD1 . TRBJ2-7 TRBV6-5 TGTGCCAGCATCCGCCCCGGACAGGGGGCCTACGAGCAGTACTTC CASIRPGQGAYEQYF
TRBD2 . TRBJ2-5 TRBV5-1 TGCGCCAGCAGCCCTTCGTCGGGACTAGTTGTCACCCAGTACTTC CASSPSSGLVVTQYF
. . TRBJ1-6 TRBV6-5 TGTGCCAGCAGCCCCGGACAGCTAAATTCACCCCTCCACTTT CASSPGQLNSPLHF
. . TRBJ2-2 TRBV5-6 TGTGCCAGCAGCTTTCGGTCCGGGGAGCTGTTTTTT CASSFRSGELFF
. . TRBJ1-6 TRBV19 TGTGCCAGTCAGGACAGATTAAATTCACCCCTCCACTTT CASQDRLNSPLHF
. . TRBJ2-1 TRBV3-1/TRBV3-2 TGTGCCAGCAGCCAAGATCCAGGGGATGAGCAGTTCTTC CASSQDPGDEQFF
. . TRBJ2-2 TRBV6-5 TGTGCCACCTCTAGAGGTACCGGGGAGCTGTTTTTT CATSRGTGELFF
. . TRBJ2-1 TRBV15 TGTGCCACCAGCAAGGGGGACCAGAAGGTGTTTCAGTTCTTC CATSKGDQKVFQFF
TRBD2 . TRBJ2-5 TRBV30 TGTGCCTGGAGTGTACGAGGACTAGCGGGGGGAGGAGAGACCCAGTACTTC CAWSVRGLAGGGETQYF
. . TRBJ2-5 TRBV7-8 TGTGCCAGCAGCTTAGATATGGCGGGGTTTTCGGAGACCCAGTACTTC CASSLDMAGFSETQYF
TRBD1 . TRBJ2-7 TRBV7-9 TGTGCCAGCAGCCCCAAACAGGGGATGGGTTACGAGCAGTACTTC CASSPKQGMGYEQYF
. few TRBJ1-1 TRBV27 TGTGCCAGCAGTTTTCTGCCTGCTAGAGGAGGGACCAACACTGAAGCTTTCTTT CASSFLPARGGTNTEAFF
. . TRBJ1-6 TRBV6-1 TGTGCCAGCAGTGAATTTTGGGCAGTTAATGGTTCACCCCTCCACTTT CASSEFWAVNGSPLHF
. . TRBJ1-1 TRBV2 TGTGCCAGCAGTGATAGTGTGACAGACTGGAACACTGAAGCTTTCTTT CASSDSVTDWNTEAFF
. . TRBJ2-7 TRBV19 TGTGCCAGTAGCGGGGGACAGCTAGGATCCGAGTTCGAGCAGTACTTC CASSGGQLGSEFEQYF
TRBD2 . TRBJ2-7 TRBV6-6 TGTGCCAGCAGAACAAGCGGGGGGGCCTACGAGCAGTACTTC CASRTSGGAYEQYF
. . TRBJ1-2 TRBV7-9 TGTGCCAGCAGGGAACAGGGTAATACTTATGGCTACACCTTC CASREQGNTYGYTF
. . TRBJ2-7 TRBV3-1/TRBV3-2 TGTGCCAGCAGCCAAAACAGAGCCTACGAGCAGTACTTC CASSQNRAYEQYF
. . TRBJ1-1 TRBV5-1 TGCGCCAGCACCCCCGGACAGACGAACACTGAAGCTTTCTTT CASTPGQTNTEAFF
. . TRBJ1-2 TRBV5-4 TGTGCCAGCAGCATACAGGGTAACTATGGCTACACCTTC CASSIQGNYGYTF
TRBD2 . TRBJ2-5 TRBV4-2 TGTGCCAGCAGCCAAGATTGGCTAGCGGGGGGGTACCAAGAGACCCAGTACTTC CASSQDWLAGGYQETQYF
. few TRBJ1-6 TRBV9 TGTGCCAGCAGCGTAGGCAGGGTTTCACCCCTCCACTTT CASSVGRVSPLHF
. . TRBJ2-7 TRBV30 TGTGCCTGGAGAAGGCAGGGGTTAGTCGAGCAGTACTTC CAWRRQGLVEQYF
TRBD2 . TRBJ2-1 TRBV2 TGTGCCAGCAGCGCCGGACTAGCGTCCAATGAGCAGTTCTTC CASSAGLASNEQFF
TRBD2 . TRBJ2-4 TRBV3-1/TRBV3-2 TGTGCCAGCAGCCAAGCCGGGGGGTGGGACATTCAGTACTTC CASSQAGGWDIQYF
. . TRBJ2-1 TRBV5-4 TGTGCCAGTAGGGGCTTGGACAATGAGCAGTTCTTC CASRGLDNEQFF
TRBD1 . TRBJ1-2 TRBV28 TGTGCCAGCAGTTTTTTAGGACAGGGGGAGGCTGGCTACACCTTC CASSFLGQGEAGYTF
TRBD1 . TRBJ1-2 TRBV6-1 TGTGCCAGCAGTGCCGGGACAGGGGGCGCCAAGGGCTATGGCTACACCTTC CASSAGTGGAKGYGYTF
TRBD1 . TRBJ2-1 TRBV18 TGTGCCAGCGGACAGGGGGGTTACAATGAGCAGTTCTTC CASGQGGYNEQFF
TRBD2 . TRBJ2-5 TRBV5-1 TGCGCCAGCAGCATCGGGGGAGGGGAGACCCAGTACTTC CASSIGGGETQYF
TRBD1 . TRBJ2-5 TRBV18 TGTGCCAGCTCACCACTAGATACAGGGGGCCAGGTCCGCCAGTACTTC CASSPLDTGGQVRQYF
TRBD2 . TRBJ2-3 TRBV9 TGTGCCAGCAGCGGGGTAGCGGGGACGAGCACAGATACGCAGTATTTT CASSGVAGTSTDTQYF